What follows are 27 T cell receptor beta chains derived from one specimen sequenced in a study of neoadjuvant anti-PD-1 for oral cavity cancer. Profiling relied on immunoSEQ multiplex PCR, and the TCRdb table lists in-frame clones only, not all of them. The sample includes 75,000 to 100,000 clones, about 84% of them seen just once. Sequenced here: PBMCs, sampled before nivolumab (anti-PD-1) treatment. These receptor sequences come from a person aged 40 to 85 with oral cavity squamous cell carcinoma.

The rearrangement uses TRBV5-8 and TRBJ2-3; TRBD1 might be the D (5 bases). The germline V gene has CDR1 SGHTS and CDR2 YDEGEE. The CDR3 is 15 residues long. The V end lost 4 bases, the J end lost 4 bases, and 16 bases lay between the germline ends. CDR3 sequence reads: CASSLGPTGSDTQYF. The CDR3 region has the DNA TGTGCCAGCAGCCTGGGTCCCACAGGCTCAGATACGCAGTATTTT.

The chain joins TRBV21-1 to TRBJ1-2. TRBV21-1 has pseudogene status. The CDR3 is made up of 17 amino acids. CDR3 loop: CASSTPWGKKSVYGYTF. DNA for the CDR3: TGTGCCAGCAGCACCCCCTGGGGTAAGAAGAGTGTCTATGGCTACACCTTC.

This clone was seen just once. This chain uses TRBV5-1 with TRBJ2-3; D is possibly TRBD2 (5 bases). CDR3 length equals 16 residues. V gave up 7 bases and J gave up 0 bases, with 18 bases separating them. CDR1 SGHRS and CDR2 YFSETQ come from the germline V gene. DNA of the CDR3: TGCGCCAGCGGACCCGATGTGGGCGGGAGCACAGATACGCAGTATTTT. Protein: CASGPDVGGSTDTQYF.

Turning to this clone: A read error may account for a junction end that differs from germline. V and J are TRBV7-7 and TRBJ2-2; the match to TRBD2 covers 14 bases. This CDR3 comprises 21 residues. The germline V gene encodes CDR1 SSHAT and CDR2 FNYEAQ (reference sequence). The CDR3 sequence: CASSSSAGLAGAGRSTGELFF. Written as DNA, the CDR3 is TGTGCTAGCAGCTCATCCGCGGGACTAGCGGGAGCTGGAAGGAGCACCGGGGAGCTGTTTTTT.

J is TRBJ2-7 and V is TRBV5-1; 9 nucleotides agree with TRBD1. Germline V gene lookup returns CDR1 SGHRS and CDR2 YFSETQ. Trimming took 6 bases from V and 6 from J; bases not matched to a gene: 4. The CDR3 has 12 amino acids. CDR3 residues: CASTPTGGEQYF. Written as DNA, the CDR3 is TGCGCCAGCACCCCGACAGGGGGCGAGCAGTACTTC.

This clone came up once. This chain links TRBV7-8 with TRBJ1-5; TRBD1 might be the D (6 bases). This CDR3 has 15 residues. V was pared by 1 base and J by 5 bases, with 12 bases between. The germline V gene encodes CDR1 SGHVS and CDR2 FQNEAQ. This CDR3 is CASSLERAGDQPQHF. The CDR3 coding sequence is TGTGCCAGCAGCTTAGAAAGGGCAGGGGATCAGCCCCAGCATTTT. The entire variable domain, with the rest obtained from reference TRBV7-8 and TRBJ1-5, is as follows: GAGVSQSPRYKVAKRGQDVALRCDPISGHVSLFWYQQALGQGPEFLTYFQNEAQLDKSGLPSDRFFAERPEGSVSTLKIQRTQQEDSAVYLCASSLERAGDQPQHFGDGTRLSIL.

This sequence joins TRBV28 and TRBJ2-7; 10 bases map to TRBD1. The CDR3 loop spans 14 amino acids. Germline lookup yields CDR1 MDHEN and CDR2 SYDVKM. J lost 3 bases, V lost 5 bases, and 4 bases had no gene match. DNA of the CDR3: TGTGCCAGCAGTCCGGGACAGGGGCTCTACGAGCAGTACTTC. Amino acids: CASSPGQGLYEQYF.

The genes are TRBV20-1 and TRBJ2-5; D is unresolved. Germline V gene data show CDR1 as DFQATT and CDR2 as SNEGSKA (reference sequence). The length of the CDR3 is 11 residues. The CDR3 protein is CGPGPKETQYF. The CDR3 nucleotides read TGCGGCCCTGGGCCGAAGGAGACCCAGTACTTC.

This rearrangement joins TRBV7-6 to TRBJ1-1; D possibly corresponds to TRBD1 (5 bases). Germline lookup yields CDR1 SGHVS and CDR2 FNYEAQ. This CDR3 region has 14 residues. V gave up 1 base and J gave up 4 bases, with 10 bases separating them. The chain's CDR3 is CASSLVEGPTEAFF. CDR3 coding DNA: TGTGCCAGCAGCTTAGTTGAGGGGCCCACTGAAGCTTTCTTT.

V is TRBV10-2 and J is TRBJ1-5, with D uncertain. The CDR3 totals 14 residues. The V and J ends lost 1 base and 3 bases respectively, with 7 bases between them. Germline loops: CDR1 WSHSY, CDR2 SAAADI. CDR3 sequence reads: CASSEFSDNQPQHF. CDR3 bases: TGCGCCAGCAGTGAGTTCTCGGACAATCAGCCCCAGCATTTT.

This chain links TRBV30 with TRBJ1-2; D not certain. Germline V gene lookup returns CDR1 GTSNPN and CDR2 SVGIG (reference sequence). The CDR3 sequence is 12 residues long. The V and J ends lost 3 bases and 5 bases respectively, with 10 bases between them. The CDR3 DNA is TGTGCCTGGAGGTGGACGGAGTATGGCTACACCTTC. It is translated as CAWRWTEYGYTF.

The table lists this clone with a count of one. The chain recombines TRBV19 with TRBJ1-5; no clear D gene. CDR1 LNHDA and CDR2 SQIVND come from the germline V gene (reference sequence). The CDR3 contains 16 residues. With 0 bases removed from V and 2 bases from J, the gap between germline ends came to 11 bases. As DNA, the CDR3 is TGTGCCAGTAGTATAGATACAGTTATCGGCAATCAGCCCCAGCATTTT. Its translation: CASSIDTVIGNQPQHF.

The chain carries TRBV6-1 and TRBJ2-5; D unresolved. CDR3 length: 12 residues. The germline V gene encodes CDR1 MNHNS and CDR2 SASEGT. V was cut by 4 bases and J by 1 base, with 4 bases left in between. The DNA of the CDR3 is TGTGCCAGCAGTGGCCCCCAAGAGACCCAGTACTTC. Amino acid sequence: CASSGPQETQYF.

This chain links TRBV27 with TRBJ2-5; D could derive from TRBD1 or TRBD2 (5 bases each). Germline V gives CDR1 MNHEY, CDR2 SMNVEV (reference sequence). The CDR3 length is 16 residues. V was pared by 6 bases and J by 1 base, with 18 bases between. The CDR3 nucleotides read TGTGCCAGCAGCACAACCGGATGGGACGGCCAAGAGACCCAGTACTTC. Translating gives CASSTTGWDGQETQYF.

This sequence joins TRBV27 and TRBJ2-7; D may be TRBD1 (5 bases). V dropped 7 bases and J dropped 1 base, with 11 bases sitting between them. The germline V gene has CDR1 MNHEY and CDR2 SMNVEV (reference sequence). The CDR3 length is 13 residues. CDR3 sequence reads: CASTTATSYEQYF. DNA of the CDR3: TGTGCCAGCACGACAGCTACTTCCTACGAGCAGTACTTC.

The chain combines TRBV2 with TRBJ1-1; D gene ambiguous. Germline CDR1 is SNHLY and CDR2 is FYNNEI. There are 13 residues in the CDR3. Trimming took off 6 bases at V and 1 base at J, with 9 bases between the two ends. DNA for the CDR3: TGTGCCAGCAGGGTCGACCAGAACACTGAAGCTTTCTTT. This encodes CASRVDQNTEAFF.

This clone showed up just a few times. The chain links TRBV28 to TRBJ2-3; TRBD1 matches 7 bases. The CDR3 covers 13 residues. Germline CDR1 reads MDHEN; CDR2 reads SYDVKM. Trimming took 3 bases from V and 8 from J; bases not matched to a gene: 5. This chain's CDR3 is CASSLTGPVTQYF. The CDR3 coding sequence is TGTGCCAGCAGTTTGACAGGGCCGGTTACGCAGTATTTT.

This clone was detected a few times. This rearrangement joins TRBV5-1 to TRBJ2-1; no reliable D call. The CDR3 covers 15 residues. The germline V gene encodes CDR1 SGHRS and CDR2 YFSETQ. The germline V and J ends were trimmed by 0 bases and 4 bases, with 11 bases remaining between them. CDR3 sequence (DNA): TGCGCCAGCAGCTTGGGGGTAGGAGAATACAATGAGCAGTTCTTC. Residues: CASSLGVGEYNEQFF.

The sample holds one count of this clone. Written as DNA, the CDR3 is TGCGCCAGCAGCTTAGGACTAGCGGGAGGCGAGCAGTACTTC. Its translation is CASSLGLAGGEQYF. This rearrangement joins TRBV5-1 to TRBJ2-7; 14 bases fit TRBD2. CDR1 is SGHRS and CDR2 is YFSETQ in the germline V gene. This CDR3 is 14 amino acids long. Unmatched junction bases numbered 1, after V lost 2 bases and J lost 6 bases.

This clone was found a few times. This chain uses TRBV27 with TRBJ2-7, with a tentative D call TRBD1 (6 bases). The CDR3 contains 12 residues. V was cut by 4 bases and J by 9 bases, with 13 bases left in between. Germline V gene data show CDR1 as MNHEY and CDR2 as SMNVEV (reference sequence). The CDR3 sequence is CASSSAGEGQYF. Written as DNA, the CDR3 is TGTGCCAGCAGTTCCGCAGGGGAAGGGCAGTACTTC.

The rearrangement links TRBV19 to TRBJ1-1; 7 nucleotides agree with TRBD1. V shed 4 bases and J 0 bases; nucleotides not matched to a gene: 8. The CDR3 loop spans 16 amino acids. CDR1 and CDR2 (germline): LNHDA, SQIVND (reference sequence). The CDR3 sequence: CASSRNTGAMNTEAFF. The CDR3 region has the DNA TGTGCCAGTAGTAGGAATACAGGGGCAATGAACACTGAAGCTTTCTTT.

V gene TRBV5-1 combines with J gene TRBJ2-3; D may be TRBD2 (6 bases). The length of the CDR3 is 15 residues. CDR1 and CDR2 (germline): SGHRS, YFSETQ. Trimming took 0 bases from V and 2 from J, leaving 10 bases between them. CDR3 sequence reads: CASSLVAGNTDTQYF. The CDR3 coding sequence is TGCGCCAGCAGCTTGGTGGCGGGGAACACAGATACGCAGTATTTT.

The chain employs TRBV5-1 and TRBJ2-3; possible D gene TRBD2, 5 bases. Germline V CDR1 and CDR2: SGHRS, YFSETQ. This CDR3 is built from 15 residues. V gave up 0 bases and J gave up 0 bases, with 8 bases separating them. CDR3 loop: CASSLDRGSTDTQYF. Written as DNA, the CDR3 is TGCGCCAGCAGCTTGGATCGCGGGAGCACAGATACGCAGTATTTT.

The chain links TRBV5-8 to TRBJ1-5; tentatively, D is TRBD1 (5 bases). CDR3 length: 14 residues. CDR1 SGHTS and CDR2 YDEGEE come from the germline V gene. The V end lost 0 bases, the J end lost 11 bases, and 15 bases lay between the germline ends. The CDR3 reads CASSLGAGTGSQHF. DNA for the CDR3: TGTGCCAGCAGCTTGGGGGCAGGGACCGGGTCCCAGCATTTT. The variable domain in full, with the rest retrieved from reference TRBV5-8 and TRBJ1-5, is EAGVTQSPTHLIKTRGQQATLRCSPISGHTSVYWYQQALGLGLQFLLWYDEGEERNRGNFPPRFSGRQFPNYSSELNVNALELEDSALYLCASSLGAGTGSQHFGDGTRLSIL.

This clone was observed a handful of times. The chain links TRBV7-8 to TRBJ1-1; TRBD1 matches at 7 bases. V shed 5 bases and J 1 base; nucleotides not matched to a gene: 4. The germline V gene has CDR1 SGHVS and CDR2 FQNEAQ. CDR3 length equals 14 residues. Here the CDR3 DNA reads TGTGCCAGCAGCCCAGGGACAGCGAACACTGAAGCTTTCTTT. Encoded protein: CASSPGTANTEAFF. Combining the CDR3 with reference TRBV7-8 and TRBJ1-1 gives the whole variable domain GAGVSQSPRYKVAKRGQDVALRCDPISGHVSLFWYQQALGQGPEFLTYFQNEAQLDKSGLPSDRFFAERPEGSVSTLKIQRTQQEDSAVYLCASSPGTANTEAFFGQGTRLTVV.

A single count supports this clone. V usage is TRBV20-1 and J usage is TRBJ1-1; D is unclear. This CDR3 region has 10 residues. The germline V gene encodes CDR1 DFQATT and CDR2 SNEGSKA (reference sequence). Trimming stripped 4 bases from V and 4 bases from J, with 4 bases between. CDR3 sequence reads: CSAKSTEAFF. The DNA for the CDR3 is TGCAGTGCTAAGAGCACTGAAGCTTTCTTT.

V gene TRBV11-3 combines with J gene TRBJ2-2; D is perhaps TRBD2 (6 bases). The CDR3 is 16 amino acids. V lost 4 bases, J lost 2 bases, and 14 bases lay in between. Per germline, CDR1 SGHNT and CDR2 YENEEA. This chain's CDR3 is CASSSGTPFNTGELFF. The DNA of the CDR3 is TGTGCCAGCAGCTCCGGGACTCCCTTTAACACCGGGGAGCTGTTTTTT.